This entry lists 6 T cell receptor beta chains sequenced from one sample in a study of blood T cell repertoires in COVID-19. Method: immunoSEQ multiplex PCR; TCRdb's copy keeps in-frame clones and lacks some. The sample consists of under 250,000 clones, approximately 83% of them appearing once. Sequenced material: peripheral blood. The receptors were gathered from a man aged 40-49 years with acute or convalescent COVID-19.

On this clone: Other DNA sequences of this sample code for an identical CDR3. V gene TRBV7-9 combines with J gene TRBJ2-7; D possibly corresponds to TRBD1 (5 bases). This CDR3 has 12 amino acids. V lost 5 bases and J 4 bases, leaving 9 bases between the germline ends. In germline, CDR1 is SEHNR, CDR2 FQNEAQ (reference sequence). CDR3 in amino acids: CASSQTGYEQYF. The DNA for the CDR3 is TGTGCCAGCAGCCAAACAGGATACGAGCAGTACTTC.

The chain uses TRBV4-1 and TRBJ2-3; 7 bases are a match to TRBD1. This CDR3 spans 15 amino acids. The germline gives CDR1 MGHRA, CDR2 YSYEKL. J lost 4 bases, V lost 2 bases, and 6 bases had no gene match. CDR3 loop: CASSQTGVGSDTQYF. DNA of the CDR3: TGCGCCAGCAGCCAAACAGGGGTCGGCTCAGATACGCAGTATTTT.

The chain employs TRBV7-2 and TRBJ1-6; maybe TRBD1 (6 bases). This CDR3 contains 15 residues. Trimming pared 3 bases from V and 7 bases from J, leaving 13 bases between. Germline V CDR1 and CDR2: SGHTA, FQGNSA. CDR3 amino acids: CASSFYRVGNSPLHF. Here the CDR3 DNA reads TGTGCCAGCAGCTTTTACAGGGTGGGAAATTCACCCCTCCACTTT.

The rearrangement uses TRBV7-9 and TRBJ2-3, with D perhaps matching TRBD2 (6 bases). Deletions cut 2 bases from V and 0 bases from J, with 15 bases between. CDR3 length: 17 amino acids. The germline V gene has CDR1 SEHNR and CDR2 FQNEAQ (reference sequence). In nucleotides, the CDR3 is TGTGCCAGCAGCTTAACGGTCGGACTAAGCAGCACAGATACGCAGTATTTT. Amino acids: CASSLTVGLSSTDTQYF.

The rearrangement links TRBV10-2 to TRBJ2-7; 11 bases line up with TRBD2. After removal of 1 base from V and 4 bases from J, the junction contained 3 bases not matched to a gene. The CDR3 covers 15 residues. Per germline, CDR1 WSHSY and CDR2 SAAADI. The CDR3 DNA follows: TGCGCCAGCAGTGAGTTACTAGCGGGAGTGTACGAGCAGTACTTC. Its translation is CASSELLAGVYEQYF.

The chain joins TRBV7-2 to TRBJ2-4, with D possibly being TRBD1 (7 bases). This CDR3 has 16 amino acids. Germline-derived CDR1 and CDR2 are SGHTA and FQGNSA. V was trimmed by 5 bases and J by 2 bases, leaving 16 bases between them. The CDR3, as DNA: TGTGCCAGCAGCCCTCAGGGGGGAAACCCCAAAAACATTCAGTACTTC. Amino acids: CASSPQGGNPKNIQYF.